This section outlines one TCR beta chain sequence together with its context. Profiling relied on immunoSEQ multiplex PCR, and the TCRdb table lists in-frame clones only, not all of them. The sample lists about 130,000 clones; under 95% were seen once. The data stem from a study of control samples from healthy donors and cancer patients. The sample consisted of blood. The source is a man younger than 30 in good health.

The CDR3 region has the DNA TGCGCCAGCAGCTTCACAGGGGGCACTTCCGTGGCTTTCTTT. It specifies CASSFTGGTSVAFF. The chain uses TRBV5-1 and TRBJ1-1; TRBD1 matches at 9 bases. The germline V gene has CDR1 SGHRS and CDR2 YFSETQ. CDR3 length: 14 amino acids. After removal of 2 bases from V and 11 bases from J, the junction contained 10 bases not matched to a gene.